The next 5 T cell receptor beta chains were all read from a single sample in a study of blood T cell repertoires in COVID-19. The repertoire was sequenced with immunoSEQ multiplex PCR; TCRdb's copy has only in-frame clones and lacks some. The sample contains tens of thousands of clones, around nine tenths of which appear only once. Sequenced sample: peripheral blood. The origin of the receptors is a man between 60 and 75 years old with acute or convalescent COVID-19.

The chain is built from TRBV3-1 (or the pseudogene TRBV3-2) and TRBJ2-2; D gene uncertain. V was pared by 4 bases and J by 6 bases, with 9 bases between. The germline CDR1 and CDR2 sequences are LGHDT and YNNKEL (reference sequence). The CDR3 extends over 13 amino acids. CDR3 region: CASSPHSPGELFF. DNA of the CDR3: TGTGCCAGCAGCCCTCACTCACCCGGGGAGCTGTTTTTT.

The chain has TRBV9 and TRBJ2-3, with 8 bases that match TRBD1. The J segment lost 6 bases and the V segment lost 8 bases, leaving 8 bases of the junction unmatched. Looked up from germline, CDR1 is SGDLS and CDR2 is YYNGEE. CDR3 length equals 13 residues. This CDR3 is CARGGTGSDTQYF. The CDR3 region has the DNA TGTGCCAGAGGTGGGACAGGTAGCGATACGCAGTATTTT.

The chain links TRBV9 to TRBJ1-3; TRBD1 might be the D (6 bases). This CDR3 region has 15 residues. Germline V gives CDR1 SGDLS, CDR2 YYNGEE. The V end lost 0 bases, the J end lost 6 bases, and 13 bases lay between the germline ends. Here the CDR3 reads CASSVVPTGQNTIYF. Here the CDR3 DNA reads TGTGCCAGCAGCGTAGTCCCGACAGGCCAAAACACCATATATTTT. Using reference TRBV9 and TRBJ1-3 for the parts outside the CDR3, the full variable domain is DSGVTQTPKHLITATGQRVTLRCSPRSGDLSVYWYQQSLDQGLQFLIQYYNGEERAKGNILERFSAQQFPDLHSELNLSSLELGDSALYFCASSVVPTGQNTIYFGEGSWLTVV.

The V gene is TRBV6-5, the J gene TRBJ1-2; a possible D gene is TRBD1 (5 bases). Germline-derived CDR1 and CDR2 are MNHEY and SVGAGI. The CDR3 has 14 amino acids. Trimming left V 6 bases short and J 2 bases short, with 13 bases between. DNA for the CDR3: TGTGCCAGCAGAGAGCCGGGACTGAACTATGGCTACACCTTC. Translation: CASREPGLNYGYTF.

The chain combines TRBV29-1 with TRBJ1-1, with 10 bases lining up with TRBD1. The CDR3 runs to 14 residues. The junction had 12 bases not matched to a gene; V was cut back by 7 bases and J by 7 bases. Looked up from germline, CDR1 is SQVTM and CDR2 is ANQGSEA. The CDR3 DNA reads as TGCAGCGCATATTTGGGACAGGGGATGGTTGAAGCTTTCTTT. Translation gives CSAYLGQGMVEAFF.